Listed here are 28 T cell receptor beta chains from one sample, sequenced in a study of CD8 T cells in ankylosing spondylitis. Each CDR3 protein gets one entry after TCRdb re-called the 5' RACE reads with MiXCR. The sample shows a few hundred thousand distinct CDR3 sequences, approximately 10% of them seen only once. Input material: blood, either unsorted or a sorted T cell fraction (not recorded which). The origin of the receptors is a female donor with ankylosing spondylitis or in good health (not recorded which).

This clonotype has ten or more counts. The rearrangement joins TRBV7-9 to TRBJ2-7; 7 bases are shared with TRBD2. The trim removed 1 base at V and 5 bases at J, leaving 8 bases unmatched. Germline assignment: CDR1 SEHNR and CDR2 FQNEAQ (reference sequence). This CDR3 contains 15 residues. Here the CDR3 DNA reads TGTGCCAGCAGCTTAGTGGTCGGGAGGTCCGACGAGCAGTACTTC. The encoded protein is CASSLVVGRSDEQYF.

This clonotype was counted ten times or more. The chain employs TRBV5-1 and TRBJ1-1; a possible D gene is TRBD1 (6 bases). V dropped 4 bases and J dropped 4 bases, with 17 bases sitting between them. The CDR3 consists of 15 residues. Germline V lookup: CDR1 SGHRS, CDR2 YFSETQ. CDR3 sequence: CASSQNGGRSTEAFF. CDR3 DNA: TGCGCCAGCAGCCAGAACGGGGGGCGCAGCACTGAAGCTTTCTTT.

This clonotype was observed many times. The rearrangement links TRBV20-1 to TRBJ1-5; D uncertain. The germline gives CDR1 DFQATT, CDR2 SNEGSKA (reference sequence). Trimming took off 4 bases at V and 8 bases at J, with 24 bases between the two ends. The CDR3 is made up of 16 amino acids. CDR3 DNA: TGCAGTGCTACGACTTTAGGACTGTGGGGTCAGAAGCCCCAGCATTTT. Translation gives CSATTLGLWGQKPQHF.

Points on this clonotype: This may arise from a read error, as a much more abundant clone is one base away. This CDR3 is CASSPETGAATNETLFF. The CDR3 bases are TGTGCCAGCAGTCCCGAAACAGGGGCTGCGACTAATGAAACACTGTTTTTT. The chain carries TRBV28 and TRBJ1-4, with 7 positions matching TRBD1. The CDR3 extends over 17 amino acids. CDR1 and CDR2 from the germline V gene are MDHEN and SYDVKM.

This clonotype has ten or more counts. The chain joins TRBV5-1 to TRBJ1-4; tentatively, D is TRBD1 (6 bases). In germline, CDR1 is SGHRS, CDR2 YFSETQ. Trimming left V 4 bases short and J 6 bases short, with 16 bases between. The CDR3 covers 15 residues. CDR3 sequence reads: CASSTQGMPDEKLFF. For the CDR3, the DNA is TGCGCCAGCAGCACCCAGGGGATGCCGGATGAAAAACTGTTTTTT.

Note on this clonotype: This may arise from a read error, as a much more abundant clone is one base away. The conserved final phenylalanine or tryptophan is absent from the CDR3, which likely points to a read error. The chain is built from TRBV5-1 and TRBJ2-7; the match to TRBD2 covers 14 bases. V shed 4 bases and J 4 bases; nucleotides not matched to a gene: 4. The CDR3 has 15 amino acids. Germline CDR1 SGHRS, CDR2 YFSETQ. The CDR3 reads CASSPGTSGGYEQYL. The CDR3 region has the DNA TGCGCCAGCAGCCCGGGGACTAGCGGGGGATACGAGCAGTACCTC.

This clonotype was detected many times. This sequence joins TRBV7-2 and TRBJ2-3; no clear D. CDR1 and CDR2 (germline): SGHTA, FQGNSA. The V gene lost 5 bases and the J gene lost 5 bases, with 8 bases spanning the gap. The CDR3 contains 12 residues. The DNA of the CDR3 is TGTGCCAGCAGCCCCGCCCGAGATACGCAGTATTTT. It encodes CASSPARDTQYF. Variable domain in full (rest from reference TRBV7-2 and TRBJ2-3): GAGVSQSPSNKVTEKGKDVELRCDPISGHTALYWYRQSLGQGLEFLIYFQGNSAPDKSGLPSDRFSAERTGGSVSTLTIQRTQQEDSAVYLCASSPARDTQYFGPGTRLTVL.

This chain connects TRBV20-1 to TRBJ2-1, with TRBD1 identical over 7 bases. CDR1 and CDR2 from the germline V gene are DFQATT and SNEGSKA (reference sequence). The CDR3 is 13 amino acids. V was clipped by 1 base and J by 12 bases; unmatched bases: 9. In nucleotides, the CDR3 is TGCAGTGCTAGAGGACAGGGAAAGGTTAGGCAGTTCTTC. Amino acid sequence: CSARGQGKVRQFF.

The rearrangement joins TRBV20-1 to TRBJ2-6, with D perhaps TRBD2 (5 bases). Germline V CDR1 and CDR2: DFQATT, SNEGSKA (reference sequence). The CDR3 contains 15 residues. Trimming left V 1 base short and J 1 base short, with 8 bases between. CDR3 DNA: TGCAGTGCTAGAGCCCCGGGGTCTGGGGCCAACGTCCTGACTTTC. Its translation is CSARAPGSGANVLTF.

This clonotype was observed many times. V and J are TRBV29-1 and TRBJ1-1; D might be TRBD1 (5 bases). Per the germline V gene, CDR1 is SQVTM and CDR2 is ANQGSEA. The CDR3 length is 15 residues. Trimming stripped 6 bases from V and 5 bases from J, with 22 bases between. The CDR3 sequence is CSVLHDGGGGTEAFF. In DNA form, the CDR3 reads TGCAGCGTCCTGCATGACGGCGGGGGTGGGACTGAAGCTTTCTTT.

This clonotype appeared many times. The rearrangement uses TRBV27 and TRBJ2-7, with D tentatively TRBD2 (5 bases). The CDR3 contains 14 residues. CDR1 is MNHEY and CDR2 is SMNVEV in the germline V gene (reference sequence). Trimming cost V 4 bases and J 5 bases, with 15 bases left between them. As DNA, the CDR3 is TGTGCCAGCAGTTCTCCTTTTTCCGGGGACGAGCAGTACTTC. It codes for CASSSPFSGDEQYF.

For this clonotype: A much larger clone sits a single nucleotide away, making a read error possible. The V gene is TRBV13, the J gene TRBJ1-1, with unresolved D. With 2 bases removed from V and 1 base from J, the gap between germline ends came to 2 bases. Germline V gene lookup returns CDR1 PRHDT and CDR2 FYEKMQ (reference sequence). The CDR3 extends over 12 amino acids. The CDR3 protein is CASSLTNTEAFF. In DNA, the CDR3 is TGTGCCAGCAGCTTAACGAACACTGAAGCTTTCTTT.

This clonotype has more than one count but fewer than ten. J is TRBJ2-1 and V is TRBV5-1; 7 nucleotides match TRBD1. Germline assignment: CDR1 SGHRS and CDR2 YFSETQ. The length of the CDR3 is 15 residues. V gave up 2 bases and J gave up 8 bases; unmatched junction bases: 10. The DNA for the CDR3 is TGCGCCAGCAGCTTAGGACAGGTAGTTGGCGATGAGCAGTTCTTC. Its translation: CASSLGQVVGDEQFF.

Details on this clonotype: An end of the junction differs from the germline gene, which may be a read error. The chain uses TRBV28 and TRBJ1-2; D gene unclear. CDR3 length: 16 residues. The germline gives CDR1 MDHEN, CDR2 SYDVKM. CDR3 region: CASSSHPAEFNYGSTF. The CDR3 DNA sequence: TGTGCCAGCAGTTCCCACCCGGCAGAGTTTAACTATGGCTCCACCTTC.

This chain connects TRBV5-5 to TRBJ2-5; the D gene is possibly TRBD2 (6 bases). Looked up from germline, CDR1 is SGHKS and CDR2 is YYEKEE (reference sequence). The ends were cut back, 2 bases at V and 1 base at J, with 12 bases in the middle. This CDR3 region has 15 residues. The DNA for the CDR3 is TGTGCCAGCAGCTTCAGACGACTAGTCCAAGAGACCCAGTACTTC. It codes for CASSFRRLVQETQYF.

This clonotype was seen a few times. DNA of the CDR3: TGTGCCAGCAGCTTATGGACAGGGAGGGGAACTGAAGCTTTCTTT. Translated: CASSLWTGRGTEAFF. V and J are TRBV7-9 and TRBJ1-1; 8 bases match TRBD1. From germline, CDR1 is SEHNR and CDR2 FQNEAQ (reference sequence). The CDR3 is 15 amino acids. J lost 5 bases, V lost 2 bases, and 7 bases had no gene match.

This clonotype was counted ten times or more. The CDR3, as DNA: TGTGCCAGCAGTGAAAGATCGTGGTCTGGGGCCAACGTCCTGACTTTC. Its protein is CASSERSWSGANVLTF. The rearrangement uses TRBV6-1 and TRBJ2-6; D not certain. V lost 2 bases, J lost 1 base, and 9 bases lay in between. The CDR3 loop spans 16 amino acids. Germline V gives CDR1 MNHNS, CDR2 SASEGT.

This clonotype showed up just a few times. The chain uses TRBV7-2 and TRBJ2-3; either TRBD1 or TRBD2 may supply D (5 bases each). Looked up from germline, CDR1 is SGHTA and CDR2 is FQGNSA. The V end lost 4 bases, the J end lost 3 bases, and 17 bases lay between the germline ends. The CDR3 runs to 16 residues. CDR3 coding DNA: TGTGCCAGCAGCTACTTGCCAGGGAGTGGGACAGATACGCAGTATTTT. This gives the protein CASSYLPGSGTDTQYF.

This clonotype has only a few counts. The CDR3 spells CASSPWTGEREGLNEQFF. The DNA of the CDR3 is TGTGCCAGCAGTCCCTGGACAGGGGAGCGGGAGGGCCTAAATGAGCAGTTCTTC. The chain links TRBV12-3 or TRBV12-4 to TRBJ2-1; tentative D call: TRBD2 (10 bases). The CDR3 loop spans 18 amino acids. Trimming cost V 5 bases and J 7 bases, with 27 bases left between them.

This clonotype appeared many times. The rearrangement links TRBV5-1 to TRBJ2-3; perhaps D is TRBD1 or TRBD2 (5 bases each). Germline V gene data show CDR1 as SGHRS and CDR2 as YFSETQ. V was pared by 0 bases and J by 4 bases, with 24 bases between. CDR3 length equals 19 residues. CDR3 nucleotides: TGCGCCAGCAGCTTGGCCGCGTCAGGGAGACCGATTGAAGCAGATACGCAGTATTTT. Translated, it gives CASSLAASGRPIEADTQYF. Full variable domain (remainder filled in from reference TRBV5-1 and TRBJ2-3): KAGVTQTPRYLIKTRGQQVTLSCSPISGHRSVSWYQQTPGQGLQFLFEYFSETQRNKGNFPGRFSGRQFSNSRSEMNVSTLELGDSALYLCASSLAASGRPIEADTQYFGPGTRLTVL.

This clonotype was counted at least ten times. The CDR3 DNA reads TGCGCCAGCAGCCTACAAAGTAGACTAGCGGGGTACAATGAGCAGTTCTTC. It codes for CASSLQSRLAGYNEQFF. This chain connects TRBV5-1 to TRBJ2-1, with 11 bases that match TRBD2. CDR1 SGHRS and CDR2 YFSETQ come from the germline V gene. V shed 4 bases and J 4 bases; nucleotides not matched to a gene: 10. The CDR3 is made up of 17 amino acids.

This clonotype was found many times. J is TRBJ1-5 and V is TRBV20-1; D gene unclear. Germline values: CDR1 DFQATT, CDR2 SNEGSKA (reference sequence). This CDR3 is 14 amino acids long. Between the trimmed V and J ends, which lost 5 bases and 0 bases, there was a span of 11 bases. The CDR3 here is CSALRTDSNQPQHF. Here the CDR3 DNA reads TGCAGTGCTCTCCGGACGGATAGCAATCAGCCCCAGCATTTT.

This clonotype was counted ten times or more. The CDR3: CASSPGGTQYF. Here the CDR3 DNA reads TGTGCCAGCAGCCCCGGGGGTACGCAGTATTTT. This chain joins TRBV7-9 and TRBJ2-3; D perhaps matches TRBD2 (6 bases). The CDR3 totals 11 residues. Germline V gene lookup returns CDR1 SEHNR and CDR2 FQNEAQ (reference sequence). Trimming removed 5 bases from V and 8 bases from J, with 8 bases in between.

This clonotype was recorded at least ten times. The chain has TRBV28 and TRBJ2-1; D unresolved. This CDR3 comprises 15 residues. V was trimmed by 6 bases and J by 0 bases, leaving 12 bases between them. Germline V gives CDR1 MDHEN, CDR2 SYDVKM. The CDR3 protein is CASSSVGSSYNEQFF. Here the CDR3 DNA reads TGTGCCAGCAGCTCAGTTGGATCCTCCTACAATGAGCAGTTCTTC.

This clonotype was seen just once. DNA for the CDR3: TGTGCCAGCAGCTTGGGCCTCCTTAACTACGAGCAGTACTTC. Its protein is CASSLGLLNYEQYF. This chain uses TRBV5-8 with TRBJ2-7; D remains ambiguous. CDR3 length: 14 amino acids. Deletions cut 0 bases from V and 3 bases from J, with 10 bases between. CDR1 is SGHTS, CDR2 YDEGEE, per germline.

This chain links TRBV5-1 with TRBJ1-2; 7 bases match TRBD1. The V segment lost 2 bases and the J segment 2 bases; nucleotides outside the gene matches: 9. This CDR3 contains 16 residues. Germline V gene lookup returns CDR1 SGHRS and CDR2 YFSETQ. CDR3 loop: CASSLLPGTENYGYTF. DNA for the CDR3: TGCGCCAGCAGCTTACTTCCCGGGACAGAGAACTATGGCTACACCTTC.

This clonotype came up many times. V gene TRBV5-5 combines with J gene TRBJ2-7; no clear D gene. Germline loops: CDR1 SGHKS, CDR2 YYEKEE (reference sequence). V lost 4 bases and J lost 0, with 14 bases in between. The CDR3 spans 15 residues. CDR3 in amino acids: CASSNGVLLSYEQYF. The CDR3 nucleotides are TGTGCCAGCAGCAATGGGGTGCTACTCTCCTACGAGCAGTACTTC.

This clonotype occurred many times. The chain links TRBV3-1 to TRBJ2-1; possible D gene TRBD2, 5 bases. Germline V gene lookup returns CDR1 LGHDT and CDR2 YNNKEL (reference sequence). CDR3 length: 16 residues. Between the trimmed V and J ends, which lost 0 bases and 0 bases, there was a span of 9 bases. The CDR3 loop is CASSQDVGSSYNEQFF. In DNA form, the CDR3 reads TGTGCCAGCAGCCAAGATGTGGGGAGCTCCTACAATGAGCAGTTCTTC.